The rows below give T cell receptor beta chains drawn from one sample of a study of metastatic and nonmetastatic thyroid tumors. TCRdb re-called clones from the PCR reads using MiXCR. This table holds about 12,000 clones, under 30% found once. Specimen: blood. These receptors were collected from a male donor with papillary thyroid cancer or a benign thyroid nodule (not recorded which). Some clones in this sample may be carry-over from other donors' samples. Each CDR3 is given with its conserved first and last residue. Each record gives: clone size, J gene, V gene, D gene, CDR3 protein, CDR3 DNA. D genes are given only for firm matches. A row's size may be missing; if present it is once, few, many or a size class.

size: once
J: TRBJ1-6
V: TRBV18
D: NA
CDR3: CASSPSGPINSPLHF
DNA: TGTGCCAGCTCACCGTCCGGGCCCATAAATTCACCCCTCCACTTT

size: many
J: TRBJ2-3
V: TRBV6-1
D: TRBD2
CDR3: CASSEASGSTDTQYF
DNA: TGTGCCAGCAGTGAAGCTAGCGGGAGCACAGATACGCAGTATTTT

size: few
J: TRBJ2-7
V: TRBV19
D: NA
CDR3: CASSSGDSSYEQYF
DNA: TGTGCCAGTAGTAGCGGGGATAGCTCCTACGAGCAGTACTTC

size: many
J: TRBJ2-3
V: TRBV11-3
D: NA
CDR3: CASSLRQSTDTQYF
DNA: TGTGCCAGCAGCTTAAGACAGTCCACAGATACGCAGTATTTT

size: few
J: TRBJ2-1
V: TRBV6-1
D: NA
CDR3: CAAILTAGSTFF
DNA: TGTGCCGCTATACTGACCGCAGGAAGTACGTTCTTC

size: NA
J: TRBJ1-1
V: TRBV20-1
D: TRBD1
CDR3: CSAPSWQGGTEAFF
DNA: TGCAGTGCCCCAAGTTGGCAGGGGGGTACTGAAGCTTTCTTT

size: few
J: TRBJ2-7
V: TRBV10-2
D: NA
CDR3: CASSDRGAGRYEQYF
DNA: TGCGCCAGCAGTGACAGGGGAGCGGGAAGGTACGAGCAGTACTTC

size: NA
J: TRBJ2-7
V: TRBV27
D: TRBD1
CDR3: CASSLGQGMYEQYF
DNA: TGTGCCAGCAGTTTGGGACAGGGGATGTACGAGCAGTACTTC

size: medium-sized
J: TRBJ1-1
V: TRBV5-1
D: NA
CDR3: CASSLVEGDTEAFF
DNA: TGCGCCAGCAGCTTGGTCGAGGGAGATACTGAAGCTTTCTTT

size: many
J: TRBJ1-4
V: TRBV5-5
D: NA
CDR3: CASSSPVPTNEKLFF
DNA: TGTGCCAGCAGCTCCCCGGTCCCCACTAATGAAAAACTGTTTTTT

size: few
J: TRBJ2-7
V: TRBV6-1
D: NA
CDR3: CASSNRGVGYEQYF
DNA: TGTGCCAGCAGTAATAGGGGAGTGGGGTACGAGCAGTACTTC

size: NA
J: TRBJ2-7
V: TRBV6-1
D: NA
CDR3: CASREPLNEQYF
DNA: TGTGCCAGCAGGGAACCTTTGAACGAGCAGTACTTC

size: NA
J: TRBJ2-1
V: TRBV5-1
D: NA
CDR3: CASRGSTQPDYNEQFF
DNA: TGCGCCAGCAGGGGGTCTACACAGCCAGACTACAATGAGCAGTTCTTC

size: few
J: TRBJ2-1
V: TRBV19
D: NA
CDR3: CASSNSGWDEQFF
DNA: TGTGCCAGTAGCAATAGCGGTTGGGATGAGCAGTTCTTC

size: NA
J: TRBJ1-2
V: TRBV7-2
D: NA
CDR3: CASSRGGNYGYTF
DNA: TGTGCCAGCAGCCGAGGAGGGAACTATGGCTACACCTTC

size: few
J: TRBJ1-1
V: TRBV28
D: TRBD1
CDR3: CASNRDRVNTEAFF
DNA: TGTGCCAGCAATCGCGACAGGGTTAACACTGAAGCTTTCTTT

size: NA
J: TRBJ2-7
V: TRBV27
D: NA
CDR3: CASSHRLSPRYEQYF
DNA: TGTGCCAGCAGCCATAGGCTTTCTCCCCGCTACGAGCAGTACTTC

size: once
J: TRBJ2-6
V: TRBV19
D: NA
CDR3: CASSNMLAGSGANVLTF
DNA: TGTGCCAGTAGTAACATGTTGGCCGGCTCTGGGGCCAACGTCCTGACTTTC

size: NA
J: TRBJ1-5
V: TRBV2
D: TRBD1
CDR3: CASSEALDRMDGNQPQHF
DNA: TGTGCCAGCAGTGAAGCGCTGGACAGGATGGATGGGAATCAGCCCCAGCATTTT

size: NA
J: TRBJ2-5
V: TRBV12-3/TRBV12-4
D: TRBD1
CDR3: CASSPGEGGRETQYF
DNA: TGTGCCAGCAGCCCGGGTGAAGGGGGCCGAGAGACCCAGTACTTC

size: NA
J: TRBJ1-2
V: TRBV4-3
D: NA
CDR3: CASSQDRDVQYYYGYTF
DNA: TGCGCCAGCAGCCAAGATAGGGATGTACAATACTACTATGGCTACACCTTC

size: NA
J: TRBJ2-7
V: TRBV28
D: NA
CDR3: CASSTPAGSYEQYF
DNA: TGTGCCAGCAGTACTCCCGCGGGCTCCTACGAGCAGTACTTC

size: NA
J: TRBJ1-2
V: TRBV4-3
D: NA
CDR3: CASSQEGSVYGYTF
DNA: TGCGCCAGCAGCCAAGAGGGGTCTGTCTATGGCTACACCTTC

size: NA
J: TRBJ2-1
V: TRBV9
D: NA
CDR3: CASSPGERIYNEQFF
DNA: TGTGCCAGCAGCCCAGGAGAGCGGATTTACAATGAGCAGTTCTTC

size: NA
J: TRBJ2-7
V: TRBV27
D: NA
CDR3: CASSLSAHYEQYF
DNA: TGTGCCAGCAGTTTATCGGCGCACTACGAGCAGTACTTC

size: many
J: TRBJ2-1
V: TRBV16
D: NA
CDR3: CASSQSYRQGSYNEQFF
DNA: TGTGCCAGCAGCCAATCTTATCGGCAGGGCTCCTACAATGAGCAGTTCTTC

size: few
J: TRBJ2-3
V: TRBV12-3/TRBV12-4
D: NA
CDR3: CASGQGHHTDTQYF
DNA: TGTGCCAGCGGCCAGGGACATCACACAGATACGCAGTATTTT

size: NA
J: TRBJ1-5
V: TRBV20-1
D: NA
CDR3: CSAYSAREINQPQHF
DNA: TGCAGTGCCTACTCGGCCAGGGAAATTAATCAGCCCCAGCATTTT

size: once
J: TRBJ1-3
V: TRBV9
D: NA
CDR3: CASSVGEGSSGNTIYF
DNA: TGTGCCAGCAGCGTAGGGGAGGGCTCCTCTGGAAACACCATATATTTT

size: NA
J: TRBJ2-1
V: TRBV28
D: NA
CDR3: CASSFPGRLLYNEQFF
DNA: TGTGCCAGCAGTTTCCCGGGACGTCTGTTATACAATGAGCAGTTCTTC

size: few
J: TRBJ2-1
V: TRBV27
D: NA
CDR3: CASSLSSGSSYNEQFF
DNA: TGTGCCAGCAGTTTATCATCCGGGAGCTCCTACAATGAGCAGTTCTTC

size: medium-sized
J: TRBJ1-5
V: TRBV28
D: NA
CDR3: CASSPREGSNQPQHF
DNA: TGTGCCAGCAGTCCACGAGAGGGGAGCAATCAGCCCCAGCATTTT